The 32 T cell receptor beta chains in this list originate from one sample, sequenced in a study of blood T cell repertoires in COVID-19. Assay: immunoSEQ multiplex PCR; the TCRdb copy retains only in-frame clones and omits some. The sample carries about 330,000 clones, 70% to 90% recorded once. The sequencing sample was made of PBMCs or T cells enriched from blood (not recorded which). The receptors come from a woman in her 30s who had recovered from COVID-19.

The rearrangement joins TRBV30 to TRBJ1-4; D is possibly TRBD1 (6 bases). Trimming shortened V by 4 bases and J by 5 bases, and 11 bases separated the two germline ends. CDR1 is GTSNPN, CDR2 SVGIG, per germline (reference sequence). The CDR3 covers 13 residues. The CDR3: CAWKGGSNEKLFF. In nucleotides, the CDR3 is TGTGCCTGGAAGGGGGGGTCCAATGAAAAACTGTTTTTT.

The V gene is TRBV29-1, the J gene TRBJ1-2, with TRBD1 as a possible D gene (6 bases). The germline CDR1 and CDR2 sequences are SQVTM and ANQGSEA. This CDR3 spans 12 amino acids. Between the trimmed V and J ends, which lost 8 bases and 5 bases, there was a span of 15 bases. For the CDR3, the DNA is TGCAGCTCCTCCGGGGGGCTTTATGGCTACACCTTC. Protein product: CSSSGGLYGYTF. Drawing the rest from reference TRBV29-1 and TRBJ1-2, the complete variable domain is SAVISQKPSRDICQRGTSLTIQCQVDSQVTMMFWYRQQPGQSLTLIATANQGSEATYESGFVIDKFPISRPNLTFSTLTVSNMSPEDSSIYLCSSSGGLYGYTFGSGTRLTVV.

The V gene is TRBV5-1, the J gene TRBJ1-1; D not certain. There are 14 residues in the CDR3. Trimming shortened V by 4 bases and J by 1 base, and 11 bases separated the two germline ends. Germline CDR1 reads SGHRS; CDR2 reads YFSETQ. The CDR3 DNA follows: TGCGCCAGCAGCCCAGGTCCAGAGAACACTGAAGCTTTCTTT. Encoded protein: CASSPGPENTEAFF.

This clone was counted a few times. The chain uses TRBV27 and TRBJ1-5; 11 nucleotides line up with TRBD1. Germline V gene sequence: CDR1 MNHEY, CDR2 SMNVEV (reference sequence). V trimming: 6 bases; J trimming: 7 bases; junction bases outside the gene matches: 8. This CDR3 has 15 residues. This CDR3 reads CASSWTGGGNQPQHF. The CDR3 region has the DNA TGTGCCAGCAGCTGGACAGGGGGCGGTAACCAGCCCCAGCATTTT.

This rearrangement joins TRBV9 to TRBJ1-4, with TRBD1 identical over 8 bases. The germline gives CDR1 SGDLS, CDR2 YYNGEE. The CDR3 covers 14 residues. V shed 4 bases, J shed 6 bases, and the junction held 5 bases outside the gene matches. CDR3 nucleotides: TGTGCCAGCAGCCCGACAGGGGTAGATGAAAAACTGTTTTTT. Its translation is CASSPTGVDEKLFF. Drawing the rest from reference TRBV9 and TRBJ1-4, the complete variable domain is DSGVTQTPKHLITATGQRVTLRCSPRSGDLSVYWYQQSLDQGLQFLIQYYNGEERAKGNILERFSAQQFPDLHSELNLSSLELGDSALYFCASSPTGVDEKLFFGSGTQLSVL.

The V gene is TRBV9, the J gene TRBJ1-2, with TRBD1 matching over 8 bases. The CDR3 sequence is 13 residues long. Per germline, CDR1 SGDLS and CDR2 YYNGEE. After removal of 7 bases from V and 6 bases from J, the junction contained 8 bases not matched to a gene. The CDR3 sequence: CASGGTGGDGYTF. The CDR3 nucleotides are TGTGCCAGCGGAGGTACAGGGGGGGATGGCTACACCTTC.

The chain is built from TRBV11-2 and TRBJ1-2, with a weak D call TRBD1 (6 bases). The CDR3 consists of 14 residues. Trimming pared 5 bases from V and 7 bases from J, leaving 17 bases between. Germline V gene data show CDR1 as SGHAT and CDR2 as FQNNGV. The CDR3 region has the DNA TGTGCCAGCAGCCTCGGTCCAGGGGAGGGTGGCTACACCTTC. This sequence encodes CASSLGPGEGGYTF.

This clone was detected once. V is TRBV3-1 (or the pseudogene TRBV3-2) and J is TRBJ2-5; 8 bases line up with TRBD1. Germline CDR1 LGHDT, CDR2 YNNKEL (reference sequence). V gave up 5 bases and J gave up 5 bases; unmatched junction bases: 10. The length of the CDR3 is 15 residues. CDR3 nucleotide sequence: TGTGCCAGCAGCGGCCGACAGGGGAATTTGGAGACCCAGTACTTC. Its translation: CASSGRQGNLETQYF.

This chain links TRBV25-1 with TRBJ1-4; 7 nucleotides match TRBD1. CDR1 is MGHDK and CDR2 is SYGVNS in the germline V gene. The CDR3 spans 15 residues. J was trimmed by 7 bases and V by 1 base; bases with no gene match: 6. The CDR3 is CASSESDRVGEKLFF. The CDR3 nucleotides are TGTGCCAGCAGTGAATCCGACAGGGTCGGTGAAAAACTGTTTTTT.

The chain couples TRBV10-2 to TRBJ1-1; D is possibly TRBD1 (6 bases). Germline CDR1 and CDR2: WSHSY and SAAADI. The CDR3 has 16 amino acids. V was trimmed by 6 bases and J by 4 bases, leaving 21 bases between them. The CDR3, as DNA: TGCGCCAGCAGGGGGATCGACAGGTCCCGCATCACTGAAGCTTTCTTT. It encodes CASRGIDRSRITEAFF.

This rearrangement joins TRBV29-1 to TRBJ1-3; perhaps TRBD1 as D (5 bases). Germline CDR1 is SQVTM and CDR2 is ANQGSEA. CDR3 length: 15 amino acids. V lost 3 bases to trimming and J lost 2 bases, with 14 bases between them. The chain's CDR3 is CSVDQAGSTGNTIYF. In DNA, the CDR3 is TGCAGCGTTGATCAGGCAGGGTCAACTGGAAACACCATATATTTT.

The chain couples TRBV5-1 to TRBJ1-2; 9 bases match TRBD1. Per the germline V gene, CDR1 is SGHRS and CDR2 is YFSETQ. The J segment lost 7 bases and the V segment lost 2 bases, leaving 12 bases of the junction unmatched. The CDR3 totals 16 residues. CDR3 bases: TGCGCCAGCAGCTTCGAACATCCGGGACAGGGTTTTGGCTACACCTTC. Protein: CASSFEHPGQGFGYTF.

The chain employs TRBV14 and TRBJ1-5; possible D gene TRBD1, 6 bases. Trimming stripped 4 bases from V and 7 bases from J, with 17 bases between. There are 15 residues in the CDR3. In germline, CDR1 is SGHDN, CDR2 FVKESK. The CDR3 sequence is CASSLGGGQGQPQHF. The CDR3 bases are TGTGCCAGCAGCCTCGGCGGGGGGCAGGGACAGCCCCAGCATTTT.

The rearrangement uses TRBV2 and TRBJ2-3; the match to TRBD2 covers 9 bases. Germline V gives CDR1 SNHLY, CDR2 FYNNEI. The CDR3 length is 18 residues. V was pared by 0 bases and J by 7 bases, with 14 bases of the junction left unmatched. The CDR3 is CASSEALLGRGGLNTQYF. CDR3 nucleotide sequence: TGTGCCAGCAGTGAAGCGCTTCTCGGGCGGGGGGGCCTAAATACGCAGTATTTT. The variable domain in full, with the rest retrieved from reference TRBV2 and TRBJ2-3, is EPEVTQTPSHQVTQMGQEVILRCVPISNHLYFYWYRQILGQKVEFLVSFYNNEISEKSEIFDDQFSVERPDGSNFTLKIRSTKLEDSAMYFCASSEALLGRGGLNTQYFGPGTRLTVL.

Worth noting for this clone: This same CDR3 is encoded by further DNA sequences in the sample. The rearrangement uses TRBV10-3 and TRBJ1-1, with D tentatively TRBD1 (5 bases). CDR3 length equals 14 residues. Trimming removed 4 bases at V and 1 base at J, with 10 bases between. Germline V gene sequence: CDR1 ENHRY, CDR2 SYGVKD. The CDR3 DNA is TGTGCCATCAGTGGCCCGACAGAGAACACTGAAGCTTTCTTT. It encodes CAISGPTENTEAFF.

The chain employs TRBV3-1 (or the pseudogene TRBV3-2) and TRBJ1-1, with 7 bases that match TRBD1. V shed 0 bases and J 11 bases; nucleotides not matched to a gene: 9. CDR3 length: 14 amino acids. Germline assignment: CDR1 LGHDT and CDR2 YNNKEL (reference sequence). In nucleotides, the CDR3 is TGTGCCAGCAGCCAAGACGCATTCAGGGGGAGGGCTTTCTTT. This sequence encodes CASSQDAFRGRAFF.

The chain joins TRBV9 to TRBJ2-1, with 7 bases that match TRBD2. Losses at the gene ends were 2 bases for V and 7 bases for J; bases not matched to a gene: 6. The CDR3 has 14 residues. Germline loops: CDR1 SGDLS, CDR2 YYNGEE. The CDR3 DNA sequence: TGTGCCAGCAGCGTCCCGGGGGGACCGAATGAGCAGTTCTTC. It translates to CASSVPGGPNEQFF.

V and J are TRBV27 and TRBJ2-2; weak D call: TRBD1 (6 bases). Deletions cut 5 bases from V and 6 bases from J, with 16 bases between. This CDR3 is built from 15 residues. Germline V lookup: CDR1 MNHEY, CDR2 SMNVEV (reference sequence). This chain's CDR3 is CASSRQDSGAGELFF. In nucleotides, the CDR3 is TGTGCCAGCAGTCGACAGGATAGTGGCGCCGGGGAGCTGTTTTTT.

This clone was counted a few times. The chain couples TRBV18 to TRBJ1-1; 7 bases fit TRBD1. CDR3 size: 14 residues. CDR1 is KGHSH and CDR2 is LQKENI in the germline V gene. The V gene end was trimmed by 2 bases and the J gene end by 5 bases; junction bases not matched to a gene: 5. DNA of the CDR3: TGTGCCAGCTCACCAAACAGGGGAGGAACTGAAGCTTTCTTT. This codes for CASSPNRGGTEAFF. Full variable domain (remainder filled in from reference TRBV18 and TRBJ1-1): NAGVMQNPRHLVRRRGQEARLRCSPMKGHSHVYWYRQLPEEGLKFMVYLQKENIIDESGMPKERFSAEFPKEGPSILRIQQVVRGDSAAYFCASSPNRGGTEAFFGQGTRLTVV.

The chain recombines TRBV15 with TRBJ1-4, with D maybe TRBD1 (5 bases). V was pared by 2 bases and J by 4 bases, with 17 bases between. CDR3 length: 17 residues. CDR1 and CDR2 (germline): LNHNV, YYDKDF (reference sequence). The CDR3 DNA reads TGTGCCACCAGCAGAACAACCAGGCCCGGGGGTAATGAAAAACTGTTTTTT. As protein: CATSRTTRPGGNEKLFF.

The chain employs TRBV30 and TRBJ2-1; the match to TRBD1 covers 7 bases. Germline values: CDR1 GTSNPN, CDR2 SVGIG (reference sequence). V lost 1 base and J lost 9; bases outside the gene matches: 3. The CDR3 is 12 amino acids. The CDR3 DNA sequence: TGTGCCTGGAGTGAGACAGGGATTGAGCAGTTCTTC. This gives the protein CAWSETGIEQFF.

This clone appeared once. The same CDR3 arises from other DNA sequences in this sample as well. The chain links TRBV30 to TRBJ1-2, with TRBD1 matching 8 bases. In germline, CDR1 is GTSNPN, CDR2 SVGIG (reference sequence). V shed 3 bases, J shed 4 bases, and the junction held 4 bases outside the gene matches. The CDR3 sequence is 13 residues long. The CDR3 region is CAWSLTGGYGYTF. The CDR3 DNA reads as TGTGCCTGGAGCCTTACAGGGGGCTATGGCTACACCTTC.

The V gene is TRBV30, the J gene TRBJ1-5; 8 bases are a match to TRBD1. The CDR3 loop spans 13 amino acids. Germline V gene data show CDR1 as GTSNPN and CDR2 as SVGIG (reference sequence). Unmatched junction bases numbered 5, after V lost 4 bases and J lost 6 bases. In DNA form, the CDR3 reads TGTGCCTGGACCGACAGGGGAGGTCAGCCCCAGCATTTT. This sequence encodes CAWTDRGGQPQHF.

The rearrangement uses TRBV4-1 and TRBJ1-6, with 8 positions matching TRBD1. This CDR3 has 15 amino acids. With V trimmed by 1 base and J by 9 bases, 5 bases remained unmatched. Per germline, CDR1 MGHRA and CDR2 YSYEKL. The CDR3 reads CASSQGQGIGSPLHF. The CDR3 DNA is TGCGCCAGCAGCCAAGGACAGGGGATAGGTTCACCCCTCCACTTT.

V usage is TRBV7-9 and J usage is TRBJ1-1; the D gene is possibly TRBD1 (5 bases). Germline lookup yields CDR1 SEHNR and CDR2 FQNEAQ (reference sequence). CDR3 length: 13 residues. V lost 2 bases to trimming and J lost 3 bases, with 7 bases between them. The CDR3 DNA is TGTGCCAGCAGCTTACGGGGGGACACTGAAGCTTTCTTT. It specifies CASSLRGDTEAFF.

The V call is TRBV5-1, the J call TRBJ1-1; 7 bases are a match to TRBD1. Germline-derived CDR1 and CDR2 are SGHRS and YFSETQ. The CDR3 length is 15 residues. With V trimmed by 2 bases and J by 1 base, 5 bases remained unmatched. The DNA of the CDR3 is TGCGCCAGCAGCTTTTGGGCAGGGGGGAACACTGAAGCTTTCTTT. It specifies CASSFWAGGNTEAFF.

A note on this clone: At one end, the junction sequence differs from germline, possibly due to a read error. The rearrangement joins TRBV7-7 to TRBJ2-1; the D gene is possibly TRBD2 (6 bases). The CDR3 is 16 amino acids. In germline, CDR1 is SSHAT, CDR2 FNYEAQ (reference sequence). As DNA, the CDR3 is TGTGCTAGCAGCTCCTCCCGGGAGTTGTCCTACAATGAGCAGTTCTTC. Its translation is CASSSSRELSYNEQFF.

This rearrangement joins TRBV7-2 to TRBJ2-4; 14 bases line up with TRBD2. Germline trimming cut 5 bases from V and 5 bases from J; bases unmatched to any gene: 5. The germline CDR1 and CDR2 sequences are SGHTA and FQGNSA. The CDR3 loop spans 16 amino acids. In DNA form, the CDR3 reads TGTGCCAGCAGCATCGGGACTAGCGGGGGCCAAAACATTCAGTACTTC. As protein: CASSIGTSGGQNIQYF.

V and J are TRBV5-6 and TRBJ1-1; D might be TRBD1 (5 bases). Germline V CDR1 and CDR2: SGHDT, YYEEEE. V lost 3 bases, J lost 1 base, and 10 bases lay in between. The CDR3 loop spans 14 amino acids. This chain's CDR3 is CASSSIRGNTEAFF. In DNA form, the CDR3 reads TGTGCCAGCAGCTCCATTAGGGGGAACACTGAAGCTTTCTTT.

The CDR3 spells CASSLERPDTPHGYTF. The CDR3 DNA sequence: TGTGCCAGCAGCTTGGAAAGGCCCGACACACCTCATGGCTACACCTTC. This sequence joins TRBV7-2 and TRBJ1-2, with D uncertain. CDR1 is SGHTA, CDR2 FQGNSA, per germline. V was clipped by 3 bases and J by 6 bases, with 20 bases between them. The CDR3 contains 16 residues.

This chain uses TRBV6-5 with TRBJ2-1; 7 bases are a match to TRBD2. Germline V gene sequence: CDR1 MNHEY, CDR2 SVGAGI. The CDR3 spans 15 residues. Unmatched junction bases numbered 11, after V lost 6 bases and J lost 6 bases. DNA of the CDR3: TGTGCCAGCAGGTCCGGCCTAGGGAGGGTCAATGAGCAGTTCTTC. This encodes CASRSGLGRVNEQFF.

A few counts support this clone. V usage is TRBV4-2 and J usage is TRBJ1-5, with TRBD1 as a possible D gene (5 bases). V gave up 0 bases and J gave up 5 bases, with 14 bases separating them. Per germline, CDR1 LGHNA and CDR2 YNFKEQ. CDR3 length: 16 amino acids. This CDR3 reads CASSQDAARVDQPQHF. Written as DNA, the CDR3 is TGTGCCAGCAGCCAAGATGCAGCCAGGGTAGATCAGCCCCAGCATTTT.